The 17 T cell receptor beta chains below come from one sample, sequenced in a study of blood T cell repertoires in COVID-19. The assay was immunoSEQ multiplex PCR, and TCRdb's table has in-frame clones only and misses some. The sample has approximately 270,000 clones, 89% seen once; the top ten hold approximately 2%. Sequenced sample: PBMCs or T cells enriched from blood (not recorded which). These receptors all stem from a woman between 55 and 75 years old who had recovered from COVID-19.

V is TRBV3-1 (or the pseudogene TRBV3-2) and J is TRBJ2-1; 12 positions agree with TRBD2. This CDR3 comprises 15 residues. Germline V gene lookup returns CDR1 LGHDT and CDR2 YNNKEL (reference sequence). V was pared by 4 bases and J by 5 bases, with 3 bases of the junction left unmatched. The CDR3, as DNA: TGTGCCAGCAGCCCGACTAGCGGGAGCCACAATGAGCAGTTCTTC. This translates into CASSPTSGSHNEQFF.

V and J are TRBV9 and TRBJ1-3; D unresolved. The V gene lost 4 bases and the J gene lost 4 bases, with 15 bases spanning the gap. The germline gives CDR1 SGDLS, CDR2 YYNGEE. CDR3 size: 15 residues. The chain's CDR3 is CASSPRGPNGNTIYF. CDR3 sequence (DNA): TGTGCCAGCAGCCCGCGCGGGCCGAACGGAAACACCATATATTTT.

The chain is built from TRBV21-1 and TRBJ1-1; TRBD1 reflects the table's D call only, with no check against the DNA. TRBV21-1 is reported as a pseudogene. CDR3 length equals 17 residues. CDR3 nucleotide sequence: TGTGCCAGCAGCGCCAGGCCCGGGACAGGGGAGGACACTGAAGCTTTCTTT. This encodes CASSARPGTGEDTEAFF.

The chain recombines TRBV12-2 with TRBJ2-2; the table's D gene call, TRBD2, was not cross checked with the DNA. TRBV12-2 is annotated as a pseudogene. This CDR3 region has 17 residues. For the CDR3, the DNA is TGTGCAAGTCGCTTAGCGCGAGACTCCTCGAACACCGGGGAGCTGTTTTTT. The encoded protein is CASRLARDSSNTGELFF.

The V call is TRBV4-1, the J call TRBJ1-5; D is possibly TRBD1 (5 bases). V was cut by 0 bases and J by 5 bases, with 14 bases left in between. This CDR3 is built from 16 residues. CDR1 is MGHRA, CDR2 YSYEKL, per germline. The CDR3 here is CASSQDSGGADQPQHF. The DNA of the CDR3 is TGCGCCAGCAGCCAAGATTCGGGAGGGGCGGATCAGCCCCAGCATTTT.

The chain is built from TRBV27 and TRBJ2-7; TRBD1 matches at 8 bases. Germline CDR1 and CDR2: MNHEY and SMNVEV (reference sequence). This CDR3 comprises 13 residues. V shed 6 bases and J 4 bases; nucleotides not matched to a gene: 5. CDR3 region: CASSQGQGYEQYF. In DNA, the CDR3 is TGTGCCAGCAGCCAAGGACAGGGTTACGAGCAGTACTTC.

The chain couples TRBV5-4 to TRBJ2-1, with D uncertain. Germline-derived CDR1 and CDR2 are SGHNT and YYREEE (reference sequence). CDR3 length: 15 amino acids. Trimming pared 0 bases from V and 5 bases from J, leaving 12 bases between. Written as DNA, the CDR3 is TGTGCCAGCAGCTTGGACCCGAACTCAAACAATGAGCAGTTCTTC. As protein: CASSLDPNSNNEQFF.

This sequence joins TRBV10-3 and TRBJ2-3; 14 positions match TRBD2. V lost 5 bases, J lost 3 bases, and 1 base stayed unmatched. The CDR3 has 15 residues. The germline CDR1 and CDR2 sequences are ENHRY and SYGVKD. CDR3 loop: CAISRLAGGTDTQYF. The CDR3 nucleotides read TGTGCCATCAGTCGACTAGCGGGAGGGACAGATACGCAGTATTTT.

V and J are TRBV11-3 and TRBJ2-1, with TRBD2 identical over 10 bases. In germline, CDR1 is SGHNT, CDR2 YENEEA. The CDR3 runs to 15 residues. J gave up 4 bases and V 1 base, and 1 base lay outside the gene matches. DNA of the CDR3: TGTGCCAGCAGCTTAGCACTAGCGGGGTACAATGAGCAGTTCTTC. The encoded protein is CASSLALAGYNEQFF.

V usage is TRBV10-3 and J usage is TRBJ2-7; 9 positions agree with TRBD1. The V segment lost 8 bases and the J segment 5 bases; nucleotides outside the gene matches: 10. The CDR3 extends over 14 amino acids. Germline V lookup: CDR1 ENHRY, CDR2 SYGVKD. The CDR3 sequence: CAIVPGTGINEQYF. The CDR3 region has the DNA TGTGCCATCGTACCTGGGACAGGGATCAACGAGCAGTACTTC.

J is TRBJ1-1 and V is TRBV30; 7 bases map to TRBD1. CDR1 is GTSNPN and CDR2 is SVGIG in the germline V gene (reference sequence). The trim removed 3 bases at V and 1 base at J, leaving 8 bases unmatched. The CDR3 length is 15 residues. This CDR3 is CAWRGLDRANTEAFF. DNA of the CDR3: TGTGCCTGGAGGGGCCTTGACAGGGCGAACACTGAAGCTTTCTTT. Combining the CDR3 with reference TRBV30 and TRBJ1-1 gives the whole variable domain SQTIHQWPATLVQPVGSPLSLECTVEGTSNPNLYWYRQAAGRGLQLLFYSVGIGQISSEVPQNLSASRPQDRQFILSSKKLLLSDSGFYLCAWRGLDRANTEAFFGQGTRLTVV.

The chain has TRBV27 and TRBJ1-1; D gene uncertain. V lost 5 bases to trimming and J lost 1 base, with 14 bases between them. The germline CDR1 and CDR2 sequences are MNHEY and SMNVEV (reference sequence). CDR3 length: 15 amino acids. CDR3 loop: CASSRRVAGNTEAFF. As DNA, the CDR3 is TGTGCCAGCAGTCGGCGGGTGGCTGGGAACACTGAAGCTTTCTTT.

The CDR3 DNA follows: TGTGCCAGCAGCCAAGGACTCACAGGGGGGCTTACCTATGGCTACACCTTC. This codes for CASSQGLTGGLTYGYTF. The chain has TRBV4-2 and TRBJ1-2, with 8 bases matching TRBD1. Germline V CDR1 and CDR2: LGHNA, YNFKEQ. Germline trimming cut 1 base from V and 4 bases from J; bases unmatched to any gene: 11. The CDR3 loop spans 17 amino acids.

The CDR3 spells CASSLGQGAGYTF. The DNA of the CDR3 is TGCGCCAGCAGCTTGGGTCAGGGGGCAGGCTACACCTTC. The V call is TRBV5-1, the J call TRBJ1-2; 8 bases are shared with TRBD1. V lost 0 bases to trimming and J lost 8 bases; unmatched junction nucleotides: 3. The CDR3 has 13 amino acids. Germline values: CDR1 SGHRS, CDR2 YFSETQ.

This chain links TRBV9 with TRBJ2-1; D remains ambiguous. V was shortened by 6 bases and J by 4 bases, with 17 bases between the two germline ends. The CDR3 totals 15 residues. CDR1 is SGDLS, CDR2 YYNGEE, per germline. The CDR3 DNA follows: TGTGCCAGCACCCCGACGGAGCCCGGATACAATGAGCAGTTCTTC. It codes for CASTPTEPGYNEQFF.

The chain combines TRBV3-1 (or the pseudogene TRBV3-2) with TRBJ2-1; D is unresolved. The length of the CDR3 is 12 residues. V gave up 1 base and J gave up 12 bases, with 10 bases separating them. CDR1 and CDR2 from the germline V gene are LGHDT and YNNKEL (reference sequence). The chain's CDR3 is CASSQGPRGQFF. CDR3 bases: TGTGCCAGCAGCCAAGGACCCCGAGGGCAGTTCTTC.

The chain recombines TRBV4-2 with TRBJ2-7; 9 nucleotides match TRBD2. The CDR3 runs to 14 residues. With V trimmed by 2 bases and J by 4 bases, 3 bases remained unmatched. Germline CDR1 LGHNA, CDR2 YNFKEQ. CDR3 nucleotide sequence: TGTGCCAGCAGCCAACCTAGCGGGGCTTACGAGCAGTACTTC. As protein: CASSQPSGAYEQYF.